This T cell receptor beta chain was retrieved from a study of blood T cell repertoires in COVID-19. Looking at the study overall: The United States, Italy and Spain provided the acute and convalescent COVID-19 samples. From T cells, B-cell-depleted T cells, or PBMCs came the material, which was cDNA or gDNA.

The CDR3 extends over 16 amino acids. After removal of 5 bases from V and 1 base from J, the junction contained 5 bases not matched to a gene. Germline CDR1 is MNHEY and CDR2 is SMNVEV (reference sequence). Only in-frame clones appear in the TCRdb table, and some are missing; sequencing was by immunoSEQ multiplex PCR. Of about 82,000 clones in the sample, roughly 78% were seen once. The Seattle patients joined while their infection was active and were tracked longitudinally afterward. The sample consisted of peripheral blood. The chain carries TRBV27 and TRBJ2-2; 9 bases align to TRBD1. The TCR sequence derives from a man aged 60 to 69 with COVID-19, enrolled during active disease. For the CDR3, the DNA is TGTGCCAGCAGTCCACCGACAGGGGGGAACACCGGGGAGCTGTTTTTT. Protein: CASSPPTGGNTGELFF.